This T cell receptor beta chain was captured in a study of T cell responses to AZD1222 COVID-19 vaccine. Only in-frame clones appear in the TCRdb table, and some are missing; sequencing was by immunoSEQ multiplex PCR. The data hold about 86,000 clones, with almost 90% observed a single time. The CDR3 runs to 15 residues. Germline V lookup: CDR1 KGHDR, CDR2 SFDVKD. Trimming removed 3 bases from V and 8 bases from J; junction bases left unmatched: 7. The V call is TRBV24-1, the J call TRBJ1-5; 9 bases align to TRBD1. The TCR sequence derives from an adult who received the AZD1222 COVID-19 vaccine. The sequences come from peripheral blood, collected 28 days after the second AZD1222 dose. The CDR3 sequence is CATSDQTGGGEPQHF. The CDR3 bases are TGTGCCACCAGTGATCAAACAGGGGGCGGGGAGCCCCAGCATTTT.